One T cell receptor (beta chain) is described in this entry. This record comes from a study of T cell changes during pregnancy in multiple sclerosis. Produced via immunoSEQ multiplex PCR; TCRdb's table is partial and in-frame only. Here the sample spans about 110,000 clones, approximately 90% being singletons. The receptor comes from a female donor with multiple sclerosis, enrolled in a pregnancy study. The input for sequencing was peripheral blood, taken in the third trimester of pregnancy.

The CDR3 here is CASSEPGVRHYGYTF. CDR3 DNA sequence: TGTGCCAGCAGCGAGCCAGGGGTTAGGCACTATGGCTACACCTTC. V is TRBV6-1 and J is TRBJ1-2; tentatively, D is TRBD1 (6 bases). V was shortened by 6 bases and J by 3 bases, with 17 bases between the two germline ends. CDR1 is MNHNS and CDR2 is SASEGT in the germline V gene. This CDR3 comprises 15 residues.